This TCR beta chain is from a study of blood T cells in healthy people across ages. Total RNA was isolated from each sample in quantities of at least 5 micrograms. From germline, CDR1 is MNHEY and CDR2 SVGEGT. The germline V and J ends were trimmed by 7 bases and 9 bases, with 19 bases remaining between them. The CDR3 runs to 14 residues. Comments on this clonotype: Its antigen remains unknown.

Through a sample-barcoded 5' primer and a J-beta primer mix, a second PCR was run for roughly 6 to 11 cycles. All cDNA molecules were each tagged by a template-switch adaptor with 12 random nucleotides. From the 5' RACE reads, TCRdb called clonotypes with MiXCR, one entry per CDR3 protein. The sample records roughly 1,300,000 distinct CDR3 sequences, approximately 59% being singletons. General observations from the study: Age showed a roughly linear inverse relationship with TCR beta diversity per million T cells. CMV status of donors was unknown, possibly confounding expanded clonotype changes.

The chain links TRBV6-2 or TRBV6-3 to TRBJ2-1; D perhaps matches TRBD1 (6 bases). Sequenced sample: blood. This receptor was taken from a man between 18 and 29 years old in good health. The CDR3 here is CASKQGSNLGEQFF. The CDR3, as DNA: TGTGCCAGCAAACAGGGCTCTAATTTGGGTGAGCAGTTCTTC.